This is a list of T cell receptor beta chains from one sample in a study of breast tumors, draining lymph nodes, adjacent tissues. MiXCR, applied by TCRdb to the multiplex PCR reads, yields one record per CDR3 protein. The sample has 90,000 to 120,000 distinct CDR3 sequences; over 20% are singletons. The sequenced sample consisted of axillary lymph node tissue. Receptors originate from a female donor with breast cancer. Some clones in this sample may be carry-over from other donors' samples. Both conserved end residues are part of each CDR3. Fields, in order: D gene, clone size, J gene, V gene, CDR3 protein, CDR3 DNA. The D gene is left open where the match is weak. Clone size is stated in some rows and not others, as once, few, many or a class when expanded.

d_gene: TRBD2
abundance: .
j_gene: TRBJ2-1
v_gene: TRBV24-1
CDR3aa: CATSDPSGRSYNEQFF
CDR3nt: TGTGCCACCAGTGATCCTAGCGGGAGGTCCTACAATGAGCAGTTCTTC

d_gene: .
abundance: .
j_gene: TRBJ2-1
v_gene: TRBV20-1
CDR3aa: CSARDRASFSYNEQFF
CDR3nt: TGCAGTGCTAGAGATCGGGCTAGCTTCTCCTACAATGAGCAGTTCTTC

d_gene: TRBD2
abundance: many
j_gene: TRBJ2-3
v_gene: TRBV6-6
CDR3aa: CASRRFAGGTDTQYF
CDR3nt: TGTGCCAGCAGGAGGTTTGCGGGGGGCACAGATACGCAGTATTTT

d_gene: .
abundance: many
j_gene: TRBJ1-3
v_gene: TRBV4-1
CDR3aa: CASSQEGSAGNTIYF
CDR3nt: TGCGCCAGCAGCCAAGAAGGTTCTGCTGGAAACACCATATATTTT

d_gene: .
abundance: many
j_gene: TRBJ2-2
v_gene: TRBV7-9
CDR3aa: CASSTDRSNTGELFF
CDR3nt: TGTGCCAGCAGCACCGACAGGTCTAACACCGGGGAGCTGTTTTTT

d_gene: .
abundance: many
j_gene: TRBJ2-5
v_gene: TRBV5-4
CDR3aa: CASSFTREETQYF
CDR3nt: TGTGCCAGCAGCTTCACCCGGGAAGAGACCCAGTACTTC

d_gene: TRBD1
abundance: many
j_gene: TRBJ1-4
v_gene: TRBV5-1
CDR3aa: CASSRLNRGREKLFF
CDR3nt: TGCGCCAGCAGCCGCCTGAACAGGGGAAGGGAAAAACTGTTTTTT

d_gene: .
abundance: .
j_gene: TRBJ1-2
v_gene: TRBV3-1
CDR3aa: CASSQGPEGGYTF
CDR3nt: TGTGCCAGCAGCCAGGGCCCCGAGGGTGGCTACACCTTC

d_gene: .
abundance: many
j_gene: TRBJ1-2
v_gene: TRBV20-1
CDR3aa: CSARDSNYGYTF
CDR3nt: TGCAGTGCTAGAGACTCCAACTATGGCTACACCTTC

d_gene: .
abundance: .
j_gene: TRBJ2-7
v_gene: TRBV2
CDR3aa: CASSEFRRTIEQYF
CDR3nt: TGTGCCAGCAGTGAGTTTCGGAGGACCATCGAGCAGTACTTC

d_gene: .
abundance: many
j_gene: TRBJ2-7
v_gene: TRBV7-8
CDR3aa: CASTPSYEQYF
CDR3nt: TGTGCCAGCACCCCGTCGTACGAGCAGTACTTC

d_gene: TRBD1
abundance: many
j_gene: TRBJ1-6
v_gene: TRBV18
CDR3aa: CASSDRVTNSPLHF
CDR3nt: TGTGCCAGCTCAGACAGGGTCACGAATTCACCCCTCCACTTT

d_gene: TRBD2
abundance: many
j_gene: TRBJ2-3
v_gene: TRBV4-1
CDR3aa: CASSQDRAGGNTDTQYF
CDR3nt: TGCGCCAGCAGCCAAGATAGAGCGGGGGGCAACACAGATACGCAGTATTTT

d_gene: .
abundance: many
j_gene: TRBJ2-1
v_gene: TRBV5-5
CDR3aa: CASSLIDEQFF
CDR3nt: TGTGCCAGCAGCTTGATCGATGAGCAGTTCTTC

d_gene: TRBD2
abundance: many
j_gene: TRBJ2-1
v_gene: TRBV4-2
CDR3aa: CASSQDGLASPKQFF
CDR3nt: TGTGCCAGCAGCCAAGATGGACTAGCCTCACCTAAGCAGTTCTTC

d_gene: TRBD1
abundance: many
j_gene: TRBJ1-2
v_gene: TRBV10-3
CDR3aa: CAISEWDSDYGYTF
CDR3nt: TGTGCCATCAGTGAGTGGGACAGTGACTATGGCTACACCTTC

d_gene: TRBD2
abundance: many
j_gene: TRBJ2-1
v_gene: TRBV10-3
CDR3aa: CAISGGGSNNEQFF
CDR3nt: TGTGCCATCAGTGGCGGGGGGAGCAACAATGAGCAGTTCTTC

d_gene: .
abundance: .
j_gene: TRBJ2-2
v_gene: TRBV5-1
CDR3aa: CASSSRRHSTNTGELFF
CDR3nt: TGCGCCAGCAGCTCGCGACGTCACAGTACGAACACCGGGGAGCTGTTTTTT

d_gene: TRBD2
abundance: many
j_gene: TRBJ2-1
v_gene: TRBV12-3/TRBV12-4
CDR3aa: CASSLAGTNEQFF
CDR3nt: TGTGCCAGCAGCCTAGCGGGGACCAATGAGCAGTTCTTC

d_gene: TRBD1
abundance: .
j_gene: TRBJ1-4
v_gene: TRBV4-2
CDR3aa: CASSQEGTGVNEKLFF
CDR3nt: TGTGCCAGCAGCCAAGAGGGGACAGGAGTTAATGAAAAACTGTTTTTT

d_gene: TRBD1
abundance: once
j_gene: TRBJ1-6
v_gene: TRBV28
CDR3aa: CASSLYPTGSYSPLHF
CDR3nt: TGTGCCAGCAGTTTATACCCGACAGGGTCCTATTCACCCCTCCACTTT

d_gene: TRBD2
abundance: .
j_gene: TRBJ2-5
v_gene: TRBV10-2
CDR3aa: CASGLAELQETQYF
CDR3nt: TGCGCCAGCGGACTAGCGGAGTTACAAGAGACCCAGTACTTC

d_gene: .
abundance: .
j_gene: TRBJ2-1
v_gene: TRBV3-1
CDR3aa: CASSLGPVRRNEQFF
CDR3nt: TGTGCCAGCAGCCTCGGGCCAGTAAGGCGGAATGAGCAGTTCTTC

d_gene: .
abundance: many
j_gene: TRBJ1-5
v_gene: TRBV24-1
CDR3aa: CATSDATGSQPQHF
CDR3nt: TGTGCCACCAGTGATGCCACAGGGTCTCAGCCCCAGCATTTT

d_gene: TRBD1
abundance: many
j_gene: TRBJ2-3
v_gene: TRBV4-1
CDR3aa: CASSQVTGGLTDTQYF
CDR3nt: TGCGCCAGCAGCCAAGTCACAGGGGGCTTGACAGATACGCAGTATTTT

d_gene: .
abundance: many
j_gene: TRBJ1-2
v_gene: TRBV5-4
CDR3aa: CASTILQQGRSNYGYTF
CDR3nt: TGTGCCAGCACCATCCTCCAACAGGGCCGTTCTAACTATGGCTACACCTTC

d_gene: .
abundance: many
j_gene: TRBJ2-7
v_gene: TRBV6-1
CDR3aa: CASSEGSSEQYF
CDR3nt: TGTGCCAGCAGTGAAGGGTCTTCCGAGCAGTACTTC

d_gene: .
abundance: many
j_gene: TRBJ2-7
v_gene: TRBV4-1
CDR3aa: CASSQAADSSYEQYF
CDR3nt: TGCGCCAGCAGCCAAGCGGCGGACAGCTCCTACGAGCAGTACTTC

d_gene: TRBD1
abundance: many
j_gene: TRBJ1-5
v_gene: TRBV6-5
CDR3aa: CASSYSSGGGQPQHF
CDR3nt: TGTGCCAGCAGTTACTCATCAGGGGGCGGCCAGCCCCAGCATTTT

d_gene: .
abundance: .
j_gene: TRBJ2-1
v_gene: TRBV20-1
CDR3aa: CSARRPGYSYNEQFF
CDR3nt: TGCAGTGCCCGGCGACCGGGATACTCCTACAATGAGCAGTTCTTC

d_gene: .
abundance: .
j_gene: TRBJ1-2
v_gene: TRBV9
CDR3aa: CARSVESGNYGYAF
CDR3nt: TGTGCCAGGAGCGTAGAGTCAGGGAACTATGGCTACGCCTTC

d_gene: .
abundance: many
j_gene: TRBJ1-2
v_gene: TRBV5-6
CDR3aa: CASTRGLAIGYTF
CDR3nt: TGTGCCAGCACCCGAGGGCTGGCTATTGGCTACACCTTC

d_gene: TRBD1
abundance: .
j_gene: TRBJ1-4
v_gene: TRBV27
CDR3aa: CASSATGGLNEKLFF
CDR3nt: TGTGCCAGCAGTGCAACAGGGGGGCTTAATGAAAAACTGTTTTTT

d_gene: .
abundance: many
j_gene: TRBJ2-3
v_gene: TRBV5-1
CDR3aa: CASSLLRADTQYF
CDR3nt: TGCGCCAGCAGCTTGTTGCGGGCAGATACGCAGTATTTT

d_gene: TRBD1
abundance: .
j_gene: TRBJ2-1
v_gene: TRBV7-9
CDR3aa: CASSPRGPYNEQFF
CDR3nt: TGTGCCAGCAGCCCCAGGGGGCCCTACAATGAGCAGTTCTTC

d_gene: .
abundance: many
j_gene: TRBJ1-5
v_gene: TRBV6-1
CDR3aa: CASSAGGYSNQPQHF
CDR3nt: TGTGCCAGCAGTGCGGGGGGTTATAGCAATCAGCCCCAGCATTTT

d_gene: .
abundance: many
j_gene: TRBJ2-1
v_gene: TRBV20-1
CDR3aa: CSARDGASSYNEQFF
CDR3nt: TGCAGTGCTAGAGATGGGGCAAGCTCCTACAATGAGCAGTTCTTC

d_gene: TRBD2
abundance: many
j_gene: TRBJ2-1
v_gene: TRBV5-8
CDR3aa: CASSRGLAWRGNEQFF
CDR3nt: TGTGCCAGCAGCCGGGGACTAGCTTGGAGAGGGAATGAGCAGTTCTTC

d_gene: TRBD1
abundance: many
j_gene: TRBJ1-5
v_gene: TRBV6-6
CDR3aa: CASGIPTGDSNQPQHF
CDR3nt: TGTGCCAGCGGGATCCCCACAGGGGATAGCAATCAGCCCCAGCATTTT